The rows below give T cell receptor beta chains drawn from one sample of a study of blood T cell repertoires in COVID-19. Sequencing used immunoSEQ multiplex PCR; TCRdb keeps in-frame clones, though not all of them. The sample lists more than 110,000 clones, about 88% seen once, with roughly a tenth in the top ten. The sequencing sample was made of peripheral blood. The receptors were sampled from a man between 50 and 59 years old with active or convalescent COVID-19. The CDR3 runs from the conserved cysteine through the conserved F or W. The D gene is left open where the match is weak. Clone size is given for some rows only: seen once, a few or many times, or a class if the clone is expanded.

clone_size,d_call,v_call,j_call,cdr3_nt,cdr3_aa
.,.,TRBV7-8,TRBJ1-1,TGTGCCAGCAGCTCAATCATGAACACTGAAGCTTTCTTT,CASSSIMNTEAFF
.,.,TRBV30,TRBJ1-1,TGTGCCTGGAGTCAATGGGGGGGGATCAACACTGAAGCTTTCTTT,CAWSQWGGINTEAFF
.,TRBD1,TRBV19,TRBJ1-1,TGTGCCAGTCGTACTACAGGGGTGAACACTGAAGCTTTCTTT,CASRTTGVNTEAFF
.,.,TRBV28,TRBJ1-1,TGTGCCAGCAGTACCAGCGGCACTGAAGCTTTCTTT,CASSTSGTEAFF
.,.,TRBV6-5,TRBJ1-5,TGTGCCAGCAGACCTGACAGTAGCAATCAGCCCCAGCATTTT,CASRPDSSNQPQHF
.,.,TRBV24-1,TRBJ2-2,TGTGCCACCAGACCCAGCGGCTCGGACACCGGGGAGCTGTTTTTT,CATRPSGSDTGELFF
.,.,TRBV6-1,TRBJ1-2,TGTGCCAGCAGTGCCTGGGGGGGTGCAGATCCTAACTATGGCTACACCTTC,CASSAWGGADPNYGYTF
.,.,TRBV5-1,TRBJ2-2,TGCGCCAGCAGCTTGTCAGGGACCGGGGAGCTGTTTTTT,CASSLSGTGELFF
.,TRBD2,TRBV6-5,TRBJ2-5,TGTGCCAGCAGTTCTCCGGGGAGGGGAGAGACCCAGTACTTC,CASSSPGRGETQYF
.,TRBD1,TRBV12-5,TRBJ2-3,TGTGCTAGTGGTTTGGTAGGAAAAGGACAGGAGACAACAGATACGCAGTATTTT,CASGLVGKGQETTDTQYF
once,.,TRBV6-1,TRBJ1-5,TGTGCCAGCAGTGAAGCGTCAGGAAAGAGCAATCAGCCCCAGCATTTT,CASSEASGKSNQPQHF
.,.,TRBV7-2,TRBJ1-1,TGTGCCAGCAGCTTTCTGACAGGTCCCGGTAGAGAAGCTTTCTTT,CASSFLTGPGREAFF
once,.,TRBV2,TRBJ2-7,TGTGCCAGCAGTCGACAGCTTGGGGAGCAGTACTTC,CASSRQLGEQYF
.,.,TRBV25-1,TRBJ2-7,TGTGCCAGCAGTGCCTTCCGACAAGGGAGAACCTACGAGCAGTACTTC,CASSAFRQGRTYEQYF
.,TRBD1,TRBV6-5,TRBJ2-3,TGTGCCAGCAGACTCGACAGGGGCACAGATACGCAGTATTTT,CASRLDRGTDTQYF
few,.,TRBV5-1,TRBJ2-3,TGCGCCAGCAGCTTGCGTCTCGGGAGAACAGATACGCAGTATTTT,CASSLRLGRTDTQYF
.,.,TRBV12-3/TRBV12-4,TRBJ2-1,TGTGCCAGCGCTGGGACTTCGTCCCCTCAGTTCTTC,CASAGTSSPQFF